The 30 T cell receptor beta chains given below trace back to one sample, sequenced in a study of control samples from healthy donors and cancer patients. Generated by immunoSEQ multiplex PCR, the TCRdb table keeps only in-frame clones and is missing some. The sample comprises several thousand clones, over 75% of which are singletons, and 20% rests with the top ten. The sample consisted of PBMCs. The receptors were sampled from a man in his 60s with colorectal cancer.

J is TRBJ2-1 and V is TRBV6-6, with 9 positions matching TRBD1. The germline CDR1 and CDR2 sequences are MNHNY and SVGAGI (reference sequence). CDR3 size: 16 residues. The trim removed 3 bases at V and 7 bases at J, leaving 10 bases unmatched. DNA of the CDR3: TGTGCCAGCAGTTATCTGAGACAGGGGGTAGGGAATGAGCAGTTCTTC. This encodes CASSYLRQGVGNEQFF.

The table lists this clone with a count of one. The CDR3 DNA is TGCGCCAGCAGCTTTCAGGGGGGGACTGAAGCTTTCTTT. It is translated as CASSFQGGTEAFF. J is TRBJ1-1 and V is TRBV5-1; 7 bases match TRBD1. This CDR3 contains 13 residues. The ends lost 2 bases at V and 5 bases at J; junction bases unmatched: 3. Germline CDR1 is SGHRS and CDR2 is YFSETQ.

The chain links TRBV6-1 to TRBJ2-7; the match to TRBD1 covers 8 bases. The V gene end was trimmed by 3 bases and the J gene end by 3 bases; junction bases not matched to a gene: 16. Germline V lookup: CDR1 MNHNS, CDR2 SASEGT. The CDR3 length is 18 residues. CDR3 amino acids: CASSDRGRVLRPIYEQYF. CDR3 sequence (DNA): TGTGCCAGCAGTGACAGGGGGCGAGTTCTCCGGCCGATCTACGAGCAGTACTTC.

V is TRBV4-1 and J is TRBJ1-6; no clear D. The CDR3 has 13 amino acids. The V gene lost 0 bases and the J gene lost 9 bases, with 6 bases spanning the gap. Germline CDR1 and CDR2: MGHRA and YSYEKL. CDR3 bases: TGCGCCAGCAGCCAAGATCTTGGTTCACCCCTCCACTTT. Its translation: CASSQDLGSPLHF.

The J gene is TRBJ1-1, the V gene TRBV14, with 7 bases lining up with TRBD1. The germline CDR1 and CDR2 sequences are SGHDN and FVKESK. V shed 0 bases, J shed 4 bases, and the junction held 11 bases outside the gene matches. The CDR3 sequence is 17 residues long. The CDR3 spells CASSQDSVLGGGTEAFF. The DNA for the CDR3 is TGTGCCAGCAGCCAAGATTCGGTGTTAGGGGGCGGCACTGAAGCTTTCTTT.

A word on this clone: In the same sample, other DNA sequences code for this CDR3. The chain uses TRBV9 and TRBJ1-2, with D possibly TRBD1 on 5 matching bases. Germline V CDR1 and CDR2: SGDLS, YYNGEE. The CDR3 has 15 residues. V shed 0 bases and J shed 4 bases, with 13 bases lying between them. Written as DNA, the CDR3 is TGTGCCAGCAGCGTAGAGGGGTGGGGTTCCTATGGCTACACCTTC. It codes for CASSVEGWGSYGYTF.

This clone was observed a single time. The V gene is TRBV6-6, the J gene TRBJ2-3; D uncertain. Per the germline V gene, CDR1 is MNHNY and CDR2 is SVGAGI (reference sequence). The CDR3 loop spans 15 amino acids. V lost 6 bases, J lost 4 bases, and 17 bases lay in between. The CDR3 spells CASSPFLDRPDTQYF. The DNA of the CDR3 is TGTGCCAGCAGCCCGTTTCTGGACCGGCCAGATACGCAGTATTTT.

V and J are TRBV30 and TRBJ2-3; TRBD1 is a possible D gene (6 bases). The CDR3 sequence is 12 residues long. Trimming removed 6 bases at V and 3 bases at J, with 10 bases between. Germline CDR1 reads GTSNPN; CDR2 reads SVGIG (reference sequence). CDR3 loop: CACDRFTDTQYF. CDR3 sequence (DNA): TGTGCCTGCGACAGGTTTACAGATACGCAGTATTTT.

The V gene is TRBV15, the J gene TRBJ1-1, with 7 bases aligning to TRBD1. The CDR3 is made up of 15 amino acids. From germline, CDR1 is LNHNV and CDR2 YYDKDF (reference sequence). V was clipped by 3 bases and J by 5 bases; unmatched bases: 9. The CDR3 nucleotides read TGTGCCACCAGCAGGTTTGGACAGGAGGGGACTGAAGCTTTCTTT. Its protein is CATSRFGQEGTEAFF.

V and J are TRBV6-1 and TRBJ1-4; weak D call: TRBD1 (5 bases). The germline CDR1 and CDR2 sequences are MNHNS and SASEGT. The CDR3 sequence is 13 residues long. The V gene lost 3 bases and the J gene lost 8 bases, with 10 bases spanning the gap. CDR3 in DNA: TGTGCCAGCAGTGACAGGGTGGGCGAAAAACTGTTTTTT. Its protein is CASSDRVGEKLFF.

The gene calls are TRBV30 and TRBJ1-1; D unresolved. Per germline, CDR1 GTSNPN and CDR2 SVGIG (reference sequence). V lost 3 bases and J lost 1, with 9 bases in between. This CDR3 has 13 amino acids. DNA of the CDR3: TGTGCCTGGAGCCTTCAACCGAACACTGAAGCTTTCTTT. This gives the protein CAWSLQPNTEAFF. Using reference TRBV30 and TRBJ1-1 for the parts outside the CDR3, the full variable domain is SQTIHQWPATLVQPVGSPLSLECTVEGTSNPNLYWYRQAAGRGLQLLFYSVGIGQISSEVPQNLSASRPQDRQFILSSKKLLLSDSGFYLCAWSLQPNTEAFFGQGTRLTVV.

The rearrangement joins TRBV2 to TRBJ2-1; D is unresolved. Germline V gives CDR1 SNHLY, CDR2 FYNNEI. The CDR3 spans 11 residues. Trimming took off 8 bases at V and 3 bases at J, with 5 bases between the two ends. The DNA of the CDR3 is TGTGCCAGCGAAGGCTACAATGAGCAGTTCTTC. Amino acid sequence: CASEGYNEQFF.

This sequence joins TRBV29-1 and TRBJ2-3, with TRBD1 as a possible D gene (5 bases). The V gene lost 3 bases and the J gene lost 3 bases, with 7 bases spanning the gap. The length of the CDR3 is 12 residues. Germline V lookup: CDR1 SQVTM, CDR2 ANQGSEA. CDR3 residues: CSVDAGTDTQYF. The CDR3 DNA sequence: TGCAGCGTTGATGCAGGGACAGATACGCAGTATTTT.

As regards this clone: One junction end does not reproduce the germline sequence, and a read error may be involved. V and J are TRBV3-1 (or the pseudogene TRBV3-2) and TRBJ1-2; no reliable D call. The CDR3 has 8 amino acids. CDR1 is LGHDT, CDR2 YNNKEL, per germline (reference sequence). The CDR3 here is CASRTLYF. As DNA, the CDR3 is TGTGCCAGCCGAACCCTATACTTC.

The chain employs TRBV5-1 and TRBJ2-7; 7 nucleotides match TRBD1. This CDR3 is 13 amino acids long. Trimming took 5 bases from V and 6 from J; bases not matched to a gene: 8. Germline assignment: CDR1 SGHRS and CDR2 YFSETQ. CDR3 DNA sequence: TGCGCCAGCAGGTGGGACAGAACCCCCGAGCAGTACTTC. It specifies CASRWDRTPEQYF.

The J gene is TRBJ1-6, the V gene TRBV2, with 8 nucleotides matching TRBD1. The CDR3 sequence is 15 residues long. V gave up 6 bases and J gave up 7 bases; unmatched junction bases: 8. Germline V gives CDR1 SNHLY, CDR2 FYNNEI. The CDR3 spells CASRAGQGPNSPLHF. CDR3 DNA sequence: TGTGCCAGCAGGGCTGGACAGGGTCCAAATTCACCCCTCCACTTT.

The chain carries TRBV7-2 and TRBJ2-5; a weak D match, TRBD1 (5 bases). The CDR3 runs to 17 residues. V dropped 4 bases and J dropped 1 base, with 19 bases sitting between them. From germline, CDR1 is SGHTA and CDR2 FQGNSA. CDR3 sequence: CASSSSPFRAIQETQYF. CDR3 DNA sequence: TGTGCCAGCAGCTCCTCCCCTTTCAGGGCGATCCAAGAGACCCAGTACTTC.

This sequence joins TRBV28 and TRBJ1-2; TRBD1 agrees at 8 bases. CDR3 length equals 15 residues. The J segment lost 4 bases and the V segment lost 7 bases, leaving 11 bases of the junction unmatched. CDR1 is MDHEN, CDR2 SYDVKM, per germline. The CDR3 is CASNPGDRLAYGYTF. Written as DNA, the CDR3 is TGTGCCAGCAACCCGGGGGACAGGCTCGCCTATGGCTACACCTTC.

The gene calls are TRBV19 and TRBJ1-2; D not resolved. This CDR3 comprises 14 residues. CDR1 is LNHDA and CDR2 is SQIVND in the germline V gene (reference sequence). Trimming pared 0 bases from V and 4 bases from J, leaving 9 bases between. The CDR3 coding sequence is TGTGCCAGTAGTATAGATCCGGATCTCTATGGCTACACCTTC. Translation gives CASSIDPDLYGYTF.

In its sample, this clone was seen a few times. This chain joins TRBV5-1 and TRBJ1-1, with a possible D match to TRBD1 (6 bases). Germline CDR1 and CDR2: SGHRS and YFSETQ. V was shortened by 3 bases and J by 4 bases, with 10 bases between the two germline ends. This CDR3 is built from 13 residues. DNA for the CDR3: TGCGCCAGCAGCTGGAACAGGGTCACTGAAGCTTTCTTT. Residues: CASSWNRVTEAFF.

The rearrangement uses TRBV5-1 and TRBJ1-1; 10 bases line up with TRBD1. This CDR3 has 15 residues. Germline CDR1 reads SGHRS; CDR2 reads YFSETQ. Trimming removed 5 bases from V and 9 bases from J; junction bases left unmatched: 13. The CDR3 spells CASRLSPGTGDQAFF. For the CDR3, the DNA is TGCGCCAGCAGGTTAAGTCCCGGGACAGGGGATCAAGCTTTCTTT.

As for this clone: The same CDR3 can be traced to other DNA sequences in this sample. J is TRBJ2-3 and V is TRBV18; no firm D call. In germline, CDR1 is KGHSH, CDR2 LQKENI. The CDR3 is 16 amino acids. V lost 0 bases, J lost 0 bases, and 10 bases lay in between. The CDR3 DNA follows: TGTGCCAGCTCACCACCGATACCACTTAGCACAGATACGCAGTATTTT. Residues: CASSPPIPLSTDTQYF.

V and J are TRBV7-3 and TRBJ2-3, with D possibly being TRBD1 (5 bases). The CDR3 has 14 residues. The germline CDR1 and CDR2 sequences are SGHTA and FQGTGA. V was trimmed by 2 bases and J by 6 bases, leaving 12 bases between them. Here the CDR3 DNA reads TGTGCCAGCAGCTTAGGGGCAAACGCGGATACGCAGTATTTT. It specifies CASSLGANADTQYF.

This chain uses TRBV19 with TRBJ1-2; no reliable D call. The CDR3 spans 13 residues. Trimming took 3 bases from V and 3 from J, leaving 8 bases between them. Germline V lookup: CDR1 LNHDA, CDR2 SQIVND (reference sequence). The CDR3 sequence is CASSMGRYYGYTF. As DNA, the CDR3 is TGTGCCAGTAGTATGGGCAGATACTATGGCTACACCTTC.

The chain is built from TRBV18 and TRBJ1-2; D uncertain. This CDR3 is built from 14 residues. Germline CDR1 reads KGHSH; CDR2 reads LQKENI. Trimming left V 3 bases short and J 8 bases short, with 16 bases between. In DNA form, the CDR3 reads TGTGCCAGCTCACCGGCCGGAGGGTATGAGGGCTACACCTTC. Translating gives CASSPAGGYEGYTF.

The rearrangement uses TRBV28 and TRBJ1-5; 8 nucleotides match TRBD1. After removal of 6 bases from V and 7 bases from J, the junction contained 11 bases not matched to a gene. The CDR3 runs 15 residues. Per the germline V gene, CDR1 is MDHEN and CDR2 is SYDVKM. CDR3 DNA: TGTGCCAGCAGCCTCGCGGGGCAGGGGGCCCAGCCCCAGCATTTT. It codes for CASSLAGQGAQPQHF.

The chain links TRBV6-2 or TRBV6-3 to TRBJ2-7; maybe TRBD2 (7 bases). The length of the CDR3 is 19 residues. The V and J ends lost 2 bases and 2 bases respectively, with 25 bases between them. Germline CDR1 and CDR2: MNHEY and SVGEGT. The CDR3 bases are TGTGCCAGCAGTTACCAAGATAGAAGTGGCGGGGGCCTCCCCTACGAGCAGTACTTC. Translation gives CASSYQDRSGGGLPYEQYF.

This clone was recorded only once. This chain uses TRBV2 with TRBJ2-1, with 9 bases lining up with TRBD2. This CDR3 is 13 amino acids long. CDR1 and CDR2 (germline): SNHLY, FYNNEI. V trimming: 7 bases; J trimming: 13 bases; junction bases outside the gene matches: 11. The CDR3 region has the DNA TGTGCCAGCATCCTGGGACTAGCAGCACCCCAGTTCTTC. Translating it yields CASILGLAAPQFF.

The J gene is TRBJ2-5, the V gene TRBV10-3, with D tentatively TRBD1 (5 bases). Trimming pared 5 bases from V and 3 bases from J, leaving 16 bases between. The CDR3 loop spans 15 amino acids. The germline CDR1 and CDR2 sequences are ENHRY and SYGVKD. The chain's CDR3 is CAISQTGNAEETQYF. CDR3 DNA: TGTGCCATCAGTCAAACAGGAAACGCCGAAGAGACCCAGTACTTC.

The rearrangement uses TRBV24-1 and TRBJ2-1; D possibly corresponds to TRBD2 (6 bases). Germline CDR1 is KGHDR and CDR2 is SFDVKD. This CDR3 has 13 amino acids. Trimming stripped 5 bases from V and 5 bases from J, with 9 bases between. The CDR3 region has the DNA TGTGCCACCAGTGTCGGGGGTAACAATGAGCAGTTCTTC. This gives the protein CATSVGGNNEQFF.